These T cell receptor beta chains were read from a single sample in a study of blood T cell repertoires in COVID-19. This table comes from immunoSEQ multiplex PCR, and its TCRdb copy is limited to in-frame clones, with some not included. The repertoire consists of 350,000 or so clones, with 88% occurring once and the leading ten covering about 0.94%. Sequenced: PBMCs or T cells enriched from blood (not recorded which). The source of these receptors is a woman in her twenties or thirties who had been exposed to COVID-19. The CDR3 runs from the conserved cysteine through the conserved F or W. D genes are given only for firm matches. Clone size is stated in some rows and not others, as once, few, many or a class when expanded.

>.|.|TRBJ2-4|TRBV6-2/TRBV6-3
TGTGCCAGCAGTTACTCGACATGGGTTGACATTCAGTACTTC
CASSYSTWVDIQYF
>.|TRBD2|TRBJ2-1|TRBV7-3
TGTGCCAGCAGCATCACTAGCGCTTCCTACAATGAGCAGTTCTTC
CASSITSASYNEQFF
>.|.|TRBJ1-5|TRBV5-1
TGCGCCAGCAGCTTCGGGGGAGAAAGCAATCAGCCCCAGCATTTT
CASSFGGESNQPQHF
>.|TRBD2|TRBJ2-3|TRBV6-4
TGTGCCAGCAGTTATACTAGCGGGAGTACAGATACGCAGTATTTT
CASSYTSGSTDTQYF
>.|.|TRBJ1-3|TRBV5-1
TGCGCCAGCAGCTTGGGACACCAGTTCTCTGGAAACACCATATATTTT
CASSLGHQFSGNTIYF
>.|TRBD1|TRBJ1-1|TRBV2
TGTGCCAGCAGGGCTCAGGGGGCCGGGACTGAAGCTTTCTTT
CASRAQGAGTEAFF
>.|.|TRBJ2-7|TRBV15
TGTGCCACCAGCGGACAGTCTTACGAGCAGTACTTC
CATSGQSYEQYF
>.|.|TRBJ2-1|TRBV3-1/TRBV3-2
TGTGCCAGCACCCAATATGGAACTAGAAAAAAGTTCTTC
CASTQYGTRKKFF
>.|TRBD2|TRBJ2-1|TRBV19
TGTGCCAGTAATCCTAGCGGGAGCCACAATGAGCAGTTCTTC
CASNPSGSHNEQFF
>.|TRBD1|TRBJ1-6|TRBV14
TGTGCCAGCAGCCAAGAAAGTGTCAGGGGGCAAAGCTCCTATAATTCACCCCTCCACTTT
CASSQESVRGQSSYNSPLHF
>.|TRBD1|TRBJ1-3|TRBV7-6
TGTGCCAGCAGCTTAAGCCCCCGGACAGGGCGCGGAAACACCATATATTTT
CASSLSPRTGRGNTIYF
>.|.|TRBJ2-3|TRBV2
TGTGCCAGTACAAGACGGGACTCACGCACAGATACGCAGTATTTT
CASTRRDSRTDTQYF
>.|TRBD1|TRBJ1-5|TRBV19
TGTGCCAGTAGTATTAGGGACAGGGTCAATCAGCCCCAGCATTTT
CASSIRDRVNQPQHF
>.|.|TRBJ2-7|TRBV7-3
TGTGCCAGCAGCTTTTCCATCTCCTACGAGCAGTACTTC
CASSFSISYEQYF
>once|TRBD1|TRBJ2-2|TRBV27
TGTGCCAGCAGCCGCCGGGACAGGGTCGCCGGGGAGCTGTTTTTT
CASSRRDRVAGELFF
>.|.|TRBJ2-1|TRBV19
TGTGCCAGTAAGGAGGAGGACAGCTCCTACAATGAGCAGTTCTTC
CASKEEDSSYNEQFF
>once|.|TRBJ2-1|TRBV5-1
TGCGCCAGCAAAGGCCAGGTGAGCTCCTACAATGAGCAGTTCTTC
CASKGQVSSYNEQFF
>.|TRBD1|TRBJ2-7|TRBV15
TGTGCCACCAGCAGAGATCTGGACAGGGGGAACGAGCAGTACTTC
CATSRDLDRGNEQYF
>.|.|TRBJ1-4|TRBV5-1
TGCGCCAGCAGCAGCGGACAGAGGCCTCCAACTAATGAAAAACTGTTTTTT
CASSSGQRPPTNEKLFF
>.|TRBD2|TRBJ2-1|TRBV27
TGTGCCAGTAGAAATGGACTAGCGGTTTCTCCAAGGGATGAGCAGTTCTTC
CASRNGLAVSPRDEQFF
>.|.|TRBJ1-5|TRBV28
TGTGCCACCAGGGTGGGAGATCAGCCCCAGCATTTT
CATRVGDQPQHF
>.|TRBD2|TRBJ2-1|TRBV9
TGTGCCAGCAGCGTAGCAACTAGCGGGAGCTCCTACAATGAGCAGTTCTTC
CASSVATSGSSYNEQFF